A selection of T cell receptor beta chains follows, all from one sample in a study of T cells in Graves' hyperthyroidism and ophthalmopathy. Via MiXCR, TCRdb re-called the multiplex PCR reads, giving one row per CDR3 protein. The sample consists of hundreds of thousands of distinct CDR3 sequences, roughly 46% of them appearing once. The sample taken for sequencing was peripheral blood or thyroid tissue (not recorded which). The receptors here all came from a woman in her late teens or twenties with Graves' hyperthyroidism. CDR3s include the opening cysteine and the closing phenylalanine or tryptophan. D genes are given only for firm matches. A row's size may be missing; if present it is once, few, many or a size class.

TRBV19	TRBJ1-2	many	-	TGTGCCAGTAGTCATGGAGGAGACTATGGCTACACCTTC	CASSHGGDYGYTF
TRBV7-9	TRBJ1-4	-	TRBD1	TGTGCCACCCAGGGACAGGCCCAGGGAAAACTGTTTTTT	CATQGQAQGKLFF
TRBV12-3/TRBV12-4	TRBJ2-2	-	-	TGTGCCAGCAGTCCTCCGACGGGAGGGGAGCTGTTTTTT	CASSPPTGGELFF
TRBV15	TRBJ2-7	many	-	TGTGCCACCAGCAGAGATGGAGACAGAGCCTACGAGCAGTACTTC	CATSRDGDRAYEQYF
TRBV2	TRBJ2-7	-	TRBD2	TGTGCCAGCAGTGCAGCCGGGACTAGCGCCTACGAGCAGTACTTC	CASSAAGTSAYEQYF
TRBV7-2	TRBJ2-7	few	-	TGTGCCAGCAGCCCGTCCAGGGCGGGGGCAGATTCCTACGAGCAGTACTTC	CASSPSRAGADSYEQYF
TRBV2	TRBJ2-5	-	TRBD1	TGTGCCAGCAGTCGACAGGGACACCAAGAGACCCAGTACTTC	CASSRQGHQETQYF
TRBV29-1	TRBJ2-5	-	TRBD1	TGCAGCGTCGACCTTCAAGGGGGCAGGGAGACCCAGTACTTC	CSVDLQGGRETQYF
TRBV20-1	TRBJ1-5	-	TRBD1	TGCAGTGCTAAGGGACAGGGTCCCCAGCCCCAGCATTTT	CSAKGQGPQPQHF
TRBV10-3	TRBJ1-2	-	-	TGTGCCATCAGTGAGTCTTACCACAGTTTGCTTTGGGGCTACACCTTC	CAISESYHSLLWGYTF
TRBV15	TRBJ1-2	-	TRBD1	TGTGTCACCAGCACTCGACAGGGGACTTATGGCTACACCTTC	CVTSTRQGTYGYTF
TRBV7-2	TRBJ2-5	-	-	TGTGCCAGCACCCAAGGGGATTGGGAAGAGACCCAGTACTTC	CASTQGDWEETQYF
TRBV2	TRBJ1-2	-	TRBD1	TGTGCCACACAAAACAGGGGCGGCTATGGCTACACCTTC	CATQNRGGYGYTF
TRBV7-2	TRBJ2-7	-	TRBD2	TGTGCCAGCAGCCCCATGGCGGGAGCTTTCAACGAGCAGTACTTC	CASSPMAGAFNEQYF
TRBV7-6	TRBJ2-7	-	TRBD1	TGTGCCAGCAGCCAAGATCCCGGGACAGGGCCTCCCCAGCAGTACTTC	CASSQDPGTGPPQQYF
TRBV25-1	TRBJ1-6	once	-	TGTGCCAGCAGTTATACTACTAATTCACCCCTCCACTTT	CASSYTTNSPLHF
TRBV24-1	TRBJ2-2	few	-	TGTGCCACCAGTGATTTTACCCCAATGAACACCGGGGAGCTGTTTTTT	CATSDFTPMNTGELFF
TRBV7-8	TRBJ2-7	few	TRBD2	TGTGCCAGCAGCCCCGGGAGGGACTACGAGCAGTACTTC	CASSPGRDYEQYF
TRBV7-2	TRBJ2-5	-	-	TGTGCCAGCAGCTTAGAGGCGAATCTTCAAGAGACCCAGTACTTC	CASSLEANLQETQYF
TRBV5-1	TRBJ2-6	few	-	TGCGCCAGCAGCTTGGTGGGTTCCGGGGCCAACGTCCTGACTTTC	CASSLVGSGANVLTF
TRBV7-8	TRBJ2-2	few	-	TGTGCCAGCAGCGCAGGGACACCCAACACCGGGGAGCTGTTTTTT	CASSAGTPNTGELFF
TRBV7-9	TRBJ1-2	few	-	TGTGCCAGCAGCTTAGGGAGGACGGTAGACTATGGCTACACCTTC	CASSLGRTVDYGYTF
TRBV14	TRBJ1-6	many	TRBD1	TGTGCCAGCAGCCCAATGACCGGGACAGGGAGTAGACCCCTCCACTTT	CASSPMTGTGSRPLHF
TRBV29-1	TRBJ2-6	many	TRBD1	TGCAGCGTATCAAGGTTCACCGGGACAGGGGCCGGGGCCAACGTCCTGACTTTC	CSVSRFTGTGAGANVLTF
TRBV7-8	TRBJ2-2	-	-	TGTGCCAGCAGCCACCCCGAGGGAAACACCGGGGAGCTGTTTTTT	CASSHPEGNTGELFF
TRBV7-9	TRBJ2-6	few	TRBD2	TGTGCCAGCAGCTTTATCGGGGGGGTGAAGTCTGGGGCCAACGTCCTGACTTTC	CASSFIGGVKSGANVLTF
TRBV7-2	TRBJ1-4	few	-	TGTGCCAGCAGCTTGGACCCCGGTAAACTGTTTTTT	CASSLDPGKLFF
TRBV20-1	TRBJ2-2	-	TRBD2	TGCAGTGCTGGAGAAGCGGGAGTCACCGGGGAGCTGTTTTTT	CSAGEAGVTGELFF
TRBV6-5	TRBJ2-5	-	TRBD1	TGTGCCAGCAGTACCAGGACAGGGGGACCAGTGACCCAGTACTTC	CASSTRTGGPVTQYF
TRBV7-9	TRBJ2-2	-	-	TGTGCCAGCAGCTTAGCCCCCTCCGGGGAGCTGTTTTTT	CASSLAPSGELFF
TRBV7-6	TRBJ2-7	-	TRBD2	TGTGCCAGCAGCTTAGGTGCCGGGGGGGCCTACGAGCAGTACTTC	CASSLGAGGAYEQYF
TRBV24-1	TRBJ2-5	-	TRBD1	TGTGCCAGCAGTGACTTCCCGCCCGGGACAGGGGAAGAGACCCAGTACTTC	CASSDFPPGTGEETQYF
TRBV29-1	TRBJ1-2	many	-	TGCAGCGTTGGACGGGCTAACTATGGCTACACCTTC	CSVGRANYGYTF
TRBV29-1	TRBJ1-5	few	-	TGCAGCGTTGTTCTCCCAGGTTTTAGCAATCAGCCCCAGCATTTT	CSVVLPGFSNQPQHF
TRBV15	TRBJ1-5	-	-	TGTGCCACCAGCAGTTACGCCGTCGGCGTGGTGGAGCCCCAGCATTTT	CATSSYAVGVVEPQHF
TRBV10-3	TRBJ2-2	-	-	TGTGCCATCAGTGGGAACGCGCGTCGTAACACCGGGGAGCTGTTTTTT	CAISGNARRNTGELFF
TRBV29-1	TRBJ1-1	-	-	TGCAGCGTTTGGAGTGGGCTTGGGACTGAAGCTTTCTTT	CSVWSGLGTEAFF
TRBV12-3/TRBV12-4	TRBJ1-1	few	-	TGTGCCAGCAGCGAACAGGGCATCAACACTGAAGCTTTCTTT	CASSEQGINTEAFF
TRBV20-1	TRBJ1-1	few	TRBD1	TGCAGTGCTCGGGGACAGGGGCTCACTGAAGCTTTCTTT	CSARGQGLTEAFF
TRBV7-9	TRBJ1-1	-	-	TGTGCCAGCAGCTCGGGGGTCGGGGGCACTGAAGCTTTCTTT	CASSSGVGGTEAFF
TRBV9	TRBJ2-7	once	TRBD1	TGTGCCAGCAGCGTCACTCCGGGACAGGGCTTAGAGCAGTACTTC	CASSVTPGQGLEQYF
TRBV24-1	TRBJ2-5	many	TRBD1	TGTGCCACCAGTGATCTGACAGGGGCGCACCAAGAGACCCAGTACTTC	CATSDLTGAHQETQYF
TRBV12-5	TRBJ2-7	-	TRBD1	TGTGCTAGTGGTTTGCCGCCGGGTCAGGACAGGGGGCAAGAGCAGTACTTC	CASGLPPGQDRGQEQYF
TRBV19	TRBJ1-5	-	-	TGTGCCAGTAGTATACGGGCCGAGGGCAATCAGCCCCAGCATTTT	CASSIRAEGNQPQHF
TRBV20-1	TRBJ1-5	many	-	TGCAGTGCTAGGAGGACGGTCAATCAGCCCCAGCATTTT	CSARRTVNQPQHF
TRBV15	TRBJ2-2	-	-	TGTGCCACCAGCAGGGTCGACACCGGGGAGCTGTTTTTT	CATSRVDTGELFF
TRBV14	TRBJ1-2	-	-	TGTGCCAGCAGCCCAGGGACGCGTGGCTACACCTTC	CASSPGTRGYTF
TRBV7-9	TRBJ1-3	many	-	TGTGCCAGCACCCTCGAGGGGACGGGAAACACCATATATTTT	CASTLEGTGNTIYF
TRBV11-2	TRBJ1-2	-	-	TGTGCCAGCAGTCCCGGGGGGTTGAGGGGTGAGACCTTC	CASSPGGLRGETF
TRBV6-5	TRBJ1-4	once	-	TGTGCCATCAGTTACTCGTGGGGCCCTAATGAAAAACTGTTTTTT	CAISYSWGPNEKLFF
TRBV29-1	TRBJ2-7	few	TRBD2	TGCAGCGTTGAACTAGCGGGACCTTCCTACGAGCAGTACTTC	CSVELAGPSYEQYF
TRBV7-7	TRBJ2-5	-	-	TGTGCTCCAACCCTCGGGTTCCAAGAGACCCAGTACTTC	CAPTLGFQETQYF
TRBV20-1	TRBJ1-1	-	TRBD1	TGCAGTGCTAGAATGACAGGGTGGGGCACTGAAGCTTTCTTT	CSARMTGWGTEAFF
TRBV15	TRBJ2-7	many	-	TGTGCCACCAGCAGAGACCAGGGATCCTACGAGCAGTACTTC	CATSRDQGSYEQYF
TRBV7-9	TRBJ2-7	few	-	TGTGCCAGCAGCGACGACAGGACGAGGGGCTCCTACGAGCAGTACTTC	CASSDDRTRGSYEQYF
TRBV7-9	TRBJ2-2	many	-	TGTGCCAGCAGCCCGGTGGTAGTCCCGCAATTT	CASSPVVVPQF
TRBV29-1	TRBJ2-5	-	-	TGCAGCGTTGAAAGGGGTCGGGGGACCCAGTACTTC	CSVERGRGTQYF
TRBV10-3	TRBJ1-2	-	TRBD1	TGTGCCATCAGTGAGTCGTACCGGGACAGGGCTGGCTACACCTTC	CAISESYRDRAGYTF
TRBV2	TRBJ1-5	few	TRBD1	TGTGCCAGCGGTCGCAGGGGGAATCAGCCCCAGCATTTT	CASGRRGNQPQHF
TRBV5-1	TRBJ1-2	few	-	TGCGCCAGCAGCTTGGAACGGGGCTCTACTAACTATGGCTACACCTTC	CASSLERGSTNYGYTF